This TCR beta chain was sequenced for a study of T cell changes during pregnancy in multiple sclerosis. This clone was detected once. Profiled with immunoSEQ multiplex PCR; TCRdb holds only in-frame clones, not every one. The sample gives approximately 89,000 clones, approximately 95% of which show up once; over 1.5% is in the top ten. Germline loops: CDR1 ENHRY, CDR2 SYGVKD. V lost 8 bases to trimming and J lost 7 bases, with 11 bases between them. The CDR3 sequence is 11 residues long. This chain joins TRBV10-3 and TRBJ1-1, with a tentative D call TRBD1 (5 bases). Specimen: peripheral blood, collected after pregnancy. The TCR sequence derives from a female donor in good health, enrolled as a control in a pregnancy study. The CDR3 DNA follows: TGTGCCATCGGGGGGGTGGGTGAAGCTTTCTTT. Its translation: CAIGGVGEAFF.